The sequence of this T cell receptor beta chain was determined in a study of T cell repertoires in aging, cancer and after chemotherapy. Study context: Over several months to years, re-sampled healthy donor repertoires clearly shared clones. Study-wide findings and caveats: Across the chemotherapy interval, each cancer cohort showed higher median generation probability, suggesting thymic rebound. Loss of evenness, beyond lost richness, contributed to age-related TCR diversity decline in cancer patients.

The template was genomic DNA from peripheral blood, not RNA. V was trimmed by 3 bases and J by 2 bases, leaving 13 bases between them. CDR1 is SGDLS, CDR2 YYNGEE, per germline. The CDR3 length is 15 residues. About this clonotype: Antigen: not known.

Rearranged V-D-J TRB sequences were amplified with a mixed TRB-A/B primer pool. TCRdb processed the multiplex PCR reads anew with MiXCR; each CDR3 protein has one entry. Among 5,800 or so distinct CDR3 sequences listed, roughly 25% were seen once. J is TRBJ2-3 and V is TRBV9; D possibly corresponds to TRBD2 (7 bases). This TCR came from a human donor in good health. Sequencing used blood. The CDR3 loop is CASSAGGPFTDTQYF. CDR3 DNA: TGTGCCAGCAGCGCGGGGGGCCCTTTCACAGATACGCAGTATTTT.